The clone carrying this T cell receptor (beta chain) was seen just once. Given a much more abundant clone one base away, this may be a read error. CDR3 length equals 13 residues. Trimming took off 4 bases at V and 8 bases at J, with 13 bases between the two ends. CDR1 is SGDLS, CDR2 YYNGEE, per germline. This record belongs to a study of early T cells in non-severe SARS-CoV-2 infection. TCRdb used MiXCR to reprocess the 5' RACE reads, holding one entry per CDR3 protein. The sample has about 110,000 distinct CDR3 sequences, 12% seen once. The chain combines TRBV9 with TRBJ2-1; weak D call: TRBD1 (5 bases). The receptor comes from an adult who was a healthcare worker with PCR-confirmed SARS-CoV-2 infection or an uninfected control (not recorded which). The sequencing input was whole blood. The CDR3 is CASSINLGHEQFF. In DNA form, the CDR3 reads TGTGCCAGCAGCATAAACCTGGGGCATGAGCAGTTCTTC.